This section outlines one TCR beta chain sequence together with its context. According to the study, genomic DNA was the template for TCR beta VDJ and CDR3 profiling. TCRdb analysed the reads with MiXCR anew, one entry per CDR3 protein. Of 400,000 to 450,000 distinct CDR3 sequences in the sample, 60% to 80% were seen once. The sample originates from a study of CD8+CD57+ T cells in acquired aplastic anemia. This CDR3 comprises 14 residues. The J segment lost 6 bases and the V segment lost 5 bases, leaving 6 bases of the junction unmatched. Germline CDR1 reads SGHTA; CDR2 reads FQGTGA. Source material: sorted CD4+, CD8+, or CD8+CD57+ T cells (not recorded which) from PBMCs. The chain is built from TRBV7-3 and TRBJ2-7; 11 bases fit TRBD2. The receptor's source is a human donor in good health, serving as a control. The CDR3: CASSQTSGTGEQYF. Here the CDR3 DNA reads TGTGCCAGCAGCCAGACTAGCGGGACGGGCGAGCAGTACTTC.